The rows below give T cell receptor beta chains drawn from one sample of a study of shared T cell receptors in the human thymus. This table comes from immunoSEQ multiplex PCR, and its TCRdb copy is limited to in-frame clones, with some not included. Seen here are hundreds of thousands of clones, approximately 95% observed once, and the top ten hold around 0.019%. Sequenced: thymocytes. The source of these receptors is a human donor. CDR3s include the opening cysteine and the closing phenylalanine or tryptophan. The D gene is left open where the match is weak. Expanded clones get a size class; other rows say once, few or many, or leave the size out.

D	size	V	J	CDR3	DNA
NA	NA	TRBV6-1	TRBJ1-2	CASSGREDYGYTF	TGTGCCAGCAGTGGTCGGGAAGACTATGGCTACACCTTC
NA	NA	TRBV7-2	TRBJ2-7	CASSLAPLSYEQYF	TGTGCCAGCAGCTTAGCCCCCCTCTCCTACGAGCAGTACTTC
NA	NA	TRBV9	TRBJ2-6	CASSVEGSGANVLTF	TGTGCCAGCAGCGTAGAGGGGAGCGGGGCCAACGTCCTGACTTTC
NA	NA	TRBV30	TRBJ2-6	CAWSVPNGAGADVLTF	TGTGCCTGGAGTGTACCCAACGGGGCTGGGGCCGACGTCCTGACTTTC
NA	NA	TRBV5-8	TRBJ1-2	CASSLGVGYTF	TGTGCCAGCAGCTTGGGGGTCGGCTACACCTTC
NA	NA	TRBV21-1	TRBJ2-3	CASSKVFLGRLTDTQYF	TGTGCCAGCAGCAAAGTGTTTCTGGGCAGACTCACAGATACGCAGTATTTT
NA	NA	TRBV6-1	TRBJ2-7	CASSEIQAYEQYF	TGTGCCAGCAGTGAAATTCAGGCCTACGAGCAGTACTTC
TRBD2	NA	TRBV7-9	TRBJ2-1	CASSFRLAGGNNEQFF	TGTGCCAGCAGCTTTCGACTAGCGGGAGGGAACAATGAGCAGTTCTTC
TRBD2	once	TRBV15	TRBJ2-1	CATSCLTSGRSSCLYNEQFF	TGTGCCACCAGCTGCCTGACTAGCGGGAGATCTAGTTGTTTGTACAATGAGCAGTTCTTC
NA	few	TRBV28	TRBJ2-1	CASSLCGNEQFF	TGTGCCAGCAGTTTATGCGGCAATGAGCAGTTCTTC
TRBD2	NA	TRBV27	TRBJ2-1	CASTSRGVGLGNEQFF	TGTGCCAGCACTTCTCGGGGGGTAGGTCTAGGAAATGAGCAGTTCTTC
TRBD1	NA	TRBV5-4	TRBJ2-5	CASSLGQGRETQYF	TGTGCCAGCAGCTTGGGACAGGGTCGGGAGACCCAGTACTTC
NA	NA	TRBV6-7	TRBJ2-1	CASSYLGQGLPRLAGLPNEQFF	TGTGCCAGCAGTTACTTGGGACAGGGGTTACCCCGACTAGCGGGATTACCCAATGAGCAGTTCTTC
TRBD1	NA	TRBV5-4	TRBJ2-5	CASSPYRGQETQYF	TGTGCCAGCAGCCCCTACAGGGGGCAAGAGACCCAGTACTTC
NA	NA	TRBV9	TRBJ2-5	CASSARRARNQETQYF	TGTGCCAGCAGCGCCCGGCGGGCGCGAAACCAAGAGACCCAGTACTTC
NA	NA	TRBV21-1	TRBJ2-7	CASSPKGGLDEQYF	TGTGCCAGCAGCCCCAAGGGGGGGCTGGACGAGCAGTACTTC
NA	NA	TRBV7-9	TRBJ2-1	CASSLAPRAHNEQFF	TGTGCCAGCAGCTTAGCGCCCAGGGCCCACAATGAGCAGTTCTTC
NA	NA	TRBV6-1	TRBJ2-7	CASTSTGIPYEQYF	TGTGCCAGCACCTCCACAGGGATCCCCTACGAGCAGTACTTC
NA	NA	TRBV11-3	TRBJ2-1	CASSLYGNEQFF	TGTGCCAGCAGCTTATACGGCAATGAGCAGTTCTTC
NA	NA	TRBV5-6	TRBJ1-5	CASSLSRGSGNQPQHF	TGTGCCAGCAGCTTGAGTCGGGGGTCTGGCAATCAGCCCCAGCATTTT
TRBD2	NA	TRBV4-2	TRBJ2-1	CASSQACGRALNEQFF	TGTGCCAGCAGCCAAGCCTGCGGGAGGGCCCTCAATGAGCAGTTCTTC
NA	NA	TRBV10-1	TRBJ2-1	CASSESGQGIREQFF	TGCGCCAGCAGTGAGTCGGGGCAGGGGATCCGTGAGCAGTTCTTC
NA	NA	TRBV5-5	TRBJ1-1	CASSLSLLNTEAFF	TGTGCCAGCAGCTTGTCGCTCTTGAACACTGAAGCTTTCTTT
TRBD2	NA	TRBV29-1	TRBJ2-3	CSVDWRVAGGYTQYF	TGCAGCGTTGATTGGCGGGTAGCGGGAGGGTATACGCAGTATTTT
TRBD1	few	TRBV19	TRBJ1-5	CASSRGQSNQPQHF	TGTGCCAGTAGCCGGGGACAGAGCAATCAGCCCCAGCATTTT
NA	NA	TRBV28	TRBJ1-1	CASSIYREGEGEAFF	TGTGCCAGCAGTATATACAGGGAAGGAGAGGGCGAAGCTTTCTTT
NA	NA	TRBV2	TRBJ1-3	CASNRERNTIYF	TGTGCCAGCAATCGGGAGAGAAACACCATATATTTT
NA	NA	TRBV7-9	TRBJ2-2	CASSLGSAGTHTGELFF	TGTGCCAGCAGCTTAGGTTCCGCGGGAACTCACACCGGGGAGCTGTTTTTT
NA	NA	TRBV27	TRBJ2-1	CASSSGLNGVNEQFF	TGTGCCAGCAGTAGCGGACTCAATGGAGTGAATGAGCAGTTCTTC
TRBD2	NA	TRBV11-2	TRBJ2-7	CASSLGGASGSYEQYF	TGTGCCAGCAGCTTAGGTGGGGCTAGCGGCAGCTACGAGCAGTACTTC
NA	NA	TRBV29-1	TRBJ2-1	CSALVDGREQFF	TGCAGCGCCCTGGTGGATGGTAGGGAGCAGTTCTTC
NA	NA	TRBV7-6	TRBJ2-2	CASSSRTHNTGELFF	TGTGCCAGCAGCTCCCGGACACACAACACCGGGGAGCTGTTTTTT
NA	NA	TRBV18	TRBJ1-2	CASSPRPRPGCPYGYTF	TGTGCCAGCTCACCCCGTCCCAGGCCAGGATGTCCCTATGGCTACACCTTC
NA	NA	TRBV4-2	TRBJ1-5	CASSPRVQGMFSNQPQHF	TGTGCCAGCAGCCCGCGGGTCCAGGGGATGTTTAGCAATCAGCCCCAGCATTTT
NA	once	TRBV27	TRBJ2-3	CASRVARTDTQYF	TGTGCCAGCAGGGTAGCCCGCACAGATACGCAGTATTTT
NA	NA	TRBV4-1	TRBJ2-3	CASSTFARAGTDTQYF	TGCGCCAGCAGCACCTTCGCGCGGGCTGGGACAGATACGCAGTATTTT
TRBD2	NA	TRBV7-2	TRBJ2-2	CASSDQRELRNTGELFF	TGTGCCAGCAGCGACCAGCGGGAGTTGAGGAACACCGGGGAGCTGTTTTTT
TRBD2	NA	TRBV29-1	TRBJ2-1	CSVCRLAGCYNEQFF	TGCAGCGTTTGCAGACTAGCGGGATGTTACAATGAGCAGTTCTTC
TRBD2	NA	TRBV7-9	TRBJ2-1	CASSFRIGLAVDYEQFF	TGTGCCAGCAGTTTCAGAATAGGACTAGCGGTAGATTATGAGCAGTTCTTC
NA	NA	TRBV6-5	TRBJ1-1	CASSYALGVRAFF	TGTGCCAGCAGTTACGCCCTGGGCGTGAGGGCTTTCTTT
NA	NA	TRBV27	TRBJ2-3	CASSSRGREQYF	TGTGCCAGCAGTTCCCGAGGGCGGGAGCAGTATTTT
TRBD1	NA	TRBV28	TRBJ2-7	CASSLCRDRGSYEQYF	TGTGCCAGCAGTTTATGCCGTGACAGGGGATCGTACGAGCAGTACTTC
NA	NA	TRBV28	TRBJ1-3	CASSSTVRNTIYF	TGTGCCAGCAGTTCGACCGTAAGAAACACCATATATTTT
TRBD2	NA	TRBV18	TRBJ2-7	CASSSGAGVWYEQYF	TGTGCCAGCTCATCGGGAGCGGGAGTTTGGTACGAGCAGTACTTC
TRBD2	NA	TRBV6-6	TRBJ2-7	CASSVAGPSYEQYF	TGTGCCAGCAGCGTAGCGGGGCCTTCCTACGAGCAGTACTTC
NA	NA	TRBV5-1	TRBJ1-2	CASSSDSNYYGYTF	TGCGCCAGCAGCTCCGACAGTAACTACTATGGCTACACCTTC
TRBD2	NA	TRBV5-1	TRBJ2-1	CASSLRGRDNEQFF	TGCGCCAGCAGCTTACGCGGGAGGGACAATGAGCAGTTCTTC
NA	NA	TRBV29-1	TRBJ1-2	CSPSVDRHYGYTF	TGCAGCCCTTCGGTGGACAGACATTATGGCTACACCTTC
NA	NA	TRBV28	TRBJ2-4	CASSRTLGSENIQYF	TGTGCCAGCAGTAGGACCTTAGGTTCCGAAAACATTCAGTACTTC
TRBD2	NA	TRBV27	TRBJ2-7	CASSPLAGGTYEQYF	TGTGCCAGCAGTCCGTTAGCGGGAGGGACCTACGAGCAGTACTTC
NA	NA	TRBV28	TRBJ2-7	CASSPGRFEQYF	TGTGCCAGCAGTCCAGGGAGGTTTGAGCAGTACTTC
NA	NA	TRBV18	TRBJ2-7	CASSPLSWDEQYF	TGTGCCAGCTCACCACTGAGCTGGGACGAGCAGTACTTC
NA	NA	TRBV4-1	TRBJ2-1	CASSQAPRNEQFF	TGCGCCAGCAGCCAAGCCCCCCGAAATGAGCAGTTCTTC